This T cell receptor (beta chain) comes out of a study of shared clonotypes between healthy human individuals. Study-wide results and caveats: A limitation of the genetic and exposure-history diversity represented arose from few donors.

The CDR3 extends over 19 amino acids. Germline trimming cut 2 bases from V and 4 bases from J; bases unmatched to any gene: 12. Germline V CDR1 and CDR2: MGHRA, YSYEKL. In the case of this clone: Its cognate antigen is unknown.

Ten immunoSEQ deep assay plates were used to sequence the DNA of unsorted PBMCs. Source study methods: In the immunoSEQ data, sequences were junction-only and lacked quality scores, so filtering differed. Profiling relied on immunoSEQ multiplex PCR, and the TCRdb table lists in-frame clones only, not all of them. D and trimming come from the DNA, and the V and J calls and clone size come from that table. Among around 430,000 clones, 70% to 80% were seen once, and the ten largest hold about 12%. The clonotype comes from a woman in her thirties or forties in good health. Some clones in this sample may be carry-over from other donors' samples. The specimen sequenced was PBMCs. The chain is built from TRBV4-1 and TRBJ2-2, with 11 bases lining up with TRBD2. In DNA, the CDR3 is TGCGCCAGCAGCCAATCGGGACTAGCGGACCGACGGGGCACCGGGGAGCTGTTTTTT. Encoded protein: CASSQSGLADRRGTGELFF.